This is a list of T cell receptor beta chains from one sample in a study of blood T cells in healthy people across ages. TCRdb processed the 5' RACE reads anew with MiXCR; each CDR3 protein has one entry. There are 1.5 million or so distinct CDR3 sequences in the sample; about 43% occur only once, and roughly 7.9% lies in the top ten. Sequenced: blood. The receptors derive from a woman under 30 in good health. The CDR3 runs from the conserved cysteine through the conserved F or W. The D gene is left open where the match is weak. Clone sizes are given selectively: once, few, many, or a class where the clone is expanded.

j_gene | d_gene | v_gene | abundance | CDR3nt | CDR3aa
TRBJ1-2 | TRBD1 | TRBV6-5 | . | TGTGCCAGCAGTTACTCCGGGACAGGGGGCCTAAACTATGGCTACACCTTC | CASSYSGTGGLNYGYTF
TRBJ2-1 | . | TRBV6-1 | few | TGTGCCAGCAGTGGGGGGGCAGTTTTATACTCCTACAATGAGCAGTTCTTC | CASSGGAVLYSYNEQFF
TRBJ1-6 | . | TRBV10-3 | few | TGTGCCATCATGGGGAGTAAGGACCCGGGTTCACCCCTCCACTTT | CAIMGSKDPGSPLHF
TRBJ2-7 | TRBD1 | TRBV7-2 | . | TGTGCCGGCAGCTTTCCTCGAGACAGGGGCTCCTACGAGCAGTACTTC | CAGSFPRDRGSYEQYF
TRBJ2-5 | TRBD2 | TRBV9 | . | TGTGCCAGCAGCCATAGTGGACTAGCGAGGGAGACCCAGTACTTC | CASSHSGLARETQYF
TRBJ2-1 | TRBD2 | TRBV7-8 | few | TGTGCCAGCAGCTCCGAACTAGCGGGAGGGATTGCGGATGAGCAGTTCTTC | CASSSELAGGIADEQFF
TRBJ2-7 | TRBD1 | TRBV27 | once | TGTGCCAGCACCGGCCGGACAGGAGCCTCCTACGAGCAGTACTTC | CASTGRTGASYEQYF
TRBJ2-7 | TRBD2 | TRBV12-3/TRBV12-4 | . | TGTGCCAGCAGTTCCCCTGGCTCTAGCGGGAGGTACGAGCAGTACTTC | CASSSPGSSGRYEQYF
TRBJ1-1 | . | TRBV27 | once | TGTGCCAGCAGTTCCTATGGGCCGGGTACTGAAGCTTTCTTT | CASSSYGPGTEAFF
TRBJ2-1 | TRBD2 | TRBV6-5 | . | TGTGCCAGCAGTTGGAACACCGGGACTAGCGGGTACAATGAGCAGTTCTTC | CASSWNTGTSGYNEQFF
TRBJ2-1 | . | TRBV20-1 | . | TGCAGTGCTAGCAGGGACTTGGGAAATGAGCAGTTCTTC | CSASRDLGNEQFF
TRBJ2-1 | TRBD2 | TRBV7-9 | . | TGTGCCAGCAGCTTACCTAGCGGGGGGCCATACAATGAGCAGTTCTTC | CASSLPSGGPYNEQFF
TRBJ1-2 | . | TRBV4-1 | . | TGCGCCAGCAGCCAAGAGGCCCAGGCCTATGGCTACACCTTC | CASSQEAQAYGYTF
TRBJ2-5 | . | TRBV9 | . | TGTGCCAGCAGCGCAGGAGACCAAGAGACCCAGTACTTC | CASSAGDQETQYF
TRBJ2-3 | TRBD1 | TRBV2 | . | TGTGCCAGCAGTGCGGACAGGGGGTCTGCAGATACGCAGTATTTT | CASSADRGSADTQYF
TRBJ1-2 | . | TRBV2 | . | TGTGCCAGCACGGGGGAGGGGCTCAGGGGCTACACCTTC | CASTGEGLRGYTF
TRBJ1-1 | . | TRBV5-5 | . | TGTGCCAGCAGCTTCTACGACAGACAGAACACTGAAGCTTTCTTT | CASSFYDRQNTEAFF
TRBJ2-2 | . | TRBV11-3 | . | TGTGCCAGCAGCCCCCGTAGTCTGAACACCGGGGAGCTGTTTTTT | CASSPRSLNTGELFF
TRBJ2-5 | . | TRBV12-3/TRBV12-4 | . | TGTGCCAGCAGTTCCGACTGGCAAGAGACCCAGTACTTC | CASSSDWQETQYF
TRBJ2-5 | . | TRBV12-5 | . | TGTGCTAGTGCCGTTGACAGAACCCAAGAGACCCAGTACTTC | CASAVDRTQETQYF
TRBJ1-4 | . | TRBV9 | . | TGTGCCAGCAGCGTAGGTACAGGGACCGGGAATGAAAAACTGTTTTTT | CASSVGTGTGNEKLFF
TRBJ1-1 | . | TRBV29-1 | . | TGCAGCGTATATCCGGATCGCAGGGAGAACACTGAAGCTTTCTTT | CSVYPDRRENTEAFF
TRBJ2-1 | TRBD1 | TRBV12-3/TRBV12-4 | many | TGTGCCAGCAGTCGCACAGGGGGCTCCTACAATGAGCAGTTCTTC | CASSRTGGSYNEQFF
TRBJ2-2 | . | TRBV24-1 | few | TGTGCCACCGGAGAACACAGAGACACCGGGGAGCTGTTTTTT | CATGEHRDTGELFF
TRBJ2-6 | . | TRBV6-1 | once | TGTGCCAGCAGACTGGCTGGGTCTGGGGCCGACGTCCTGACTTTC | CASRLAGSGADVLTF
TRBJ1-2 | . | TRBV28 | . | TGTGCCAGCATGGGGGTGGATAATTTCTATGGCTACACCTTC | CASMGVDNFYGYTF
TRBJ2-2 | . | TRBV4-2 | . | TGTGCCAGCCGCCGGGGCTCCGACATGAACACCGGGGAGCTGTTTTTT | CASRRGSDMNTGELFF
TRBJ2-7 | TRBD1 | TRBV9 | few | TGTGCCAGCAGCGTAGGTGGACAGGTGGGCTACGAGCAGTACTTC | CASSVGGQVGYEQYF
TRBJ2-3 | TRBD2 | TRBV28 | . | TGTGCCAGCAGTTTACTGGGACTAGCGGGGGGAAGCACAGCTACGCAGTATTTT | CASSLLGLAGGSTATQYF
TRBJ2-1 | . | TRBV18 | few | TGTGCCAGCTCACCGAATTACAGGGTGAATGAGCAGTTCTTC | CASSPNYRVNEQFF
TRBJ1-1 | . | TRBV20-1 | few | TGCAGTGCTGACGGGGGGACTGAAGCTTTCTTT | CSADGGTEAFF
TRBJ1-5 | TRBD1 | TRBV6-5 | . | TGTGCCAGCAGTTCTAAGGGGGCGTATGGCCAGCCCCAGCATTTT | CASSSKGAYGQPQHF